This entry lists 12 T cell receptor beta chains sequenced from one sample in a study of post-analysis software for immune sequencing data. The study's findings and limits: A few TRBV segments were significantly more frequent in patients than in controls. TRBV5-6, TRBV5-1 and TRBV20-1 were among these segments.

These receptors have no known antigen. Prepared TCR beta cDNA libraries contained unique molecular identifiers. MiXCR was run by TCRdb on the PCR reads, yielding one entry per CDR3 protein. Of about 820,000 distinct CDR3 sequences listed, under 70% are singletons. The sample was blood. These receptors came from a girl aged 5 to 17 with multiple sclerosis.

The CDR3 DNA follows: TGTGCCAGTAGCGGGAGGGCCTCCTACAATGAGCAGTTCTTC. It is translated as CASSGRASYNEQFF. This chain connects TRBV2 to TRBJ2-1, with TRBD2 identical over 11 bases. Unmatched junction bases numbered 1, after V lost 9 bases and J lost 0 bases. The CDR3 is made up of 14 amino acids. The germline V gene has CDR1 SNHLY and CDR2 FYNNEI.

This chain joins TRBV27 and TRBJ2-7; 13 bases fit TRBD2. Germline values: CDR1 MNHEY, CDR2 SMNVEV (reference sequence). CDR3 length equals 16 residues. V was clipped by 6 bases and J by 5 bases; unmatched bases: 10. The CDR3 DNA follows: TGTGCCAGCAGCCCCGCCGGACTAGCGGGAGTCCACGAGCAGTACTTC. Protein sequence: CASSPAGLAGVHEQYF.

CDR3: CAISPGLTASTDTQYF. CDR3 DNA sequence: TGTGCCATCAGCCCCGGACTCACAGCTAGCACAGATACGCAGTATTTT. This chain uses TRBV10-3 with TRBJ2-3; possibly TRBD2 for D (5 bases). The V end was cut by 6 bases, the J end by 0 bases, with 16 bases between. The CDR3 is made up of 16 amino acids. CDR1 is ENHRY, CDR2 SYGVKD, per germline.

V and J are TRBV10-3 and TRBJ2-1; TRBD1 matches 7 bases. V dropped 7 bases and J dropped 9; count of bases not matched to a gene: 12. Per germline, CDR1 ENHRY and CDR2 SYGVKD. This CDR3 spans 14 amino acids. The chain's CDR3 is CAITKDLGGTEQFF. DNA for the CDR3: TGTGCCATCACGAAGGACTTAGGGGGCACTGAGCAGTTCTTC.

V gene TRBV20-1 combines with J gene TRBJ1-2, with a weak D call TRBD1 (6 bases). V lost 1 base and J lost 4, with 19 bases in between. Germline lookup yields CDR1 DFQATT and CDR2 SNEGSKA (reference sequence). The CDR3 consists of 16 residues. In nucleotides, the CDR3 is TGCAGTGCTAGAGCCTTCGTAGGGGGAAGCGGCTATGGCTACACCTTC. It specifies CSARAFVGGSGYGYTF.

The table lists this clonotype with a few counts. This chain connects TRBV29-1 to TRBJ1-1; 7 bases are a match to TRBD1. This CDR3 has 16 amino acids. Germline V gene sequence: CDR1 SQVTM, CDR2 ANQGSEA. Trimming removed 4 bases from V and 0 bases from J; junction bases left unmatched: 11. The CDR3 reads CSVARRGSLMNTEAFF. As DNA, the CDR3 is TGCAGCGTTGCTCGCAGGGGGTCCCTAATGAACACTGAAGCTTTCTTT.

The sample holds a few counts of this clonotype. CDR3 sequence reads: CASSLAVTSATYEQYF. The DNA of the CDR3 is TGCGCCAGCAGCTTGGCGGTGACTAGCGCAACCTACGAGCAGTACTTC. V usage is TRBV5-1 and J usage is TRBJ2-7; 8 bases are a match to TRBD2. Unmatched junction bases numbered 7, after V lost 0 bases and J lost 2 bases. Germline CDR1 is SGHRS and CDR2 is YFSETQ. CDR3 length equals 16 residues.

The chain carries TRBV6-6 and TRBJ2-5; D possibly matches TRBD1 or TRBD2 (5 bases each). The germline V gene has CDR1 MNHNY and CDR2 SVGAGI (reference sequence). V was shortened by 7 bases and J by 11 bases, with 23 bases between the two germline ends. The CDR3 covers 14 residues. The CDR3 DNA reads as TGTGCCAGCACTAGGGACCGCGCTGGGAATGAGCAGTACTTC. It codes for CASTRDRAGNEQYF.

The chain couples TRBV27 to TRBJ1-1; TRBD1 is a possible D gene (6 bases). CDR1 is MNHEY, CDR2 SMNVEV, per germline (reference sequence). The germline V and J ends were trimmed by 8 bases and 7 bases, with 11 bases remaining between them. The CDR3 is 11 amino acids. CDR3 loop: CASGQTLEAFF. CDR3 nucleotide sequence: TGTGCCAGCGGACAGACACTTGAAGCTTTCTTT.

V and J are TRBV29-1 and TRBJ2-7, with 9 bases identical to TRBD2. V shed 6 bases, J shed 3 bases, and the junction held 6 bases outside the gene matches. The CDR3 extends over 13 amino acids. The V gene's germline CDR1 is SQVTM and CDR2 ANQGSEA. The CDR3 coding sequence is TGCAGCGTGGCAGTAGCGGGAGACTACGAGCAGTACTTC. This gives the protein CSVAVAGDYEQYF.

The chain carries TRBV20-1 and TRBJ2-7, with a weak D call TRBD2 (5 bases). V lost 0 bases and J 4 bases, leaving 16 bases between the germline ends. The CDR3 contains 15 residues. CDR1 and CDR2 from the germline V gene are DFQATT and SNEGSKA (reference sequence). The CDR3 nucleotides read TGCAGTGCTAGAGATCTGCCTAGCAGGAGATACGAGCAGTACTTC. This sequence encodes CSARDLPSRRYEQYF.

This clonotype was recorded a few times. The gene calls are TRBV9 and TRBJ2-6; the D is unclear. This CDR3 is built from 16 residues. Germline CDR1 reads SGDLS; CDR2 reads YYNGEE. The germline V and J ends were trimmed by 3 bases and 4 bases, with 14 bases remaining between them. This CDR3 reads CASSEGPRPGANVLTF. CDR3 bases: TGTGCCAGCAGCGAGGGTCCGCGCCCCGGGGCCAACGTCCTGACTTTC.